This is a list of T cell receptor beta chains from one sample in a study of molecular identifiers for immune sequencing clone quantification. TCRdb passed the PCR reads through MiXCR, listing each CDR3 protein once. The top ten clones hold approximately 0.9% of a sample with hundreds of thousands of distinct CDR3 sequences, approximately 20% of them seen once. The sequenced material came from naive CD8+ T cells from blood, with Jurkat cell RNA spiked in. The receptors were sampled from a human donor in good health. Some libraries in this study had Jurkat cell RNA spiked in. The CDR3 runs from the conserved cysteine through the conserved F or W. The order of the fields is D gene, J gene, V gene, clone size, CDR3 protein, CDR3 DNA. The D gene is left open where the match is weak. Clone size is not always given. Where it is, it says once, few, many or a class for expanded clones.

NA TRBJ2-5 TRBV7-9 NA CASSFMAQETQYF TGCGCCAGCAGCTTCATGGCCCAAGAGACCCAGTACTTC
NA TRBJ2-1 TRBV20-1 NA CSAHQSSYNEQFF TGCAGTGCTCACCAGAGCTCCTACAATGAGCAGTTCTTC
TRBD2 TRBJ2-3 TRBV4-3 many CASSRSLAGLEDTQYF TGCGCCAGCAGCCGCTCACTAGCGGGTCTGGAAGATACGCAGTATTTT
TRBD2 TRBJ2-1 TRBV5-6 many CASSLVLAGHNEQFF TGTGCCAGCAGCTTGGTTCTAGCGGGACACAATGAGCAGTTCTTC
NA TRBJ2-2 TRBV20-1 many CSARGRDENTGELFF TGCAGTGCTAGAGGGCGGGATGAGAACACCGGGGAGCTGTTTTTT
TRBD1 TRBJ2-4 TRBV5-1 many CASSSTGQGILAKNIQYF TGCGCCAGCAGCTCAACGGGACAGGGGATTCTAGCCAAAAACATTCAGTACTTC
NA TRBJ2-7 TRBV7-9 many CASSAGPWAYEQYF TGTGCCAGCAGCGCAGGCCCCTGGGCCTACGAGCAGTACTTC
TRBD2 TRBJ2-5 TRBV29-1 many CSFIAGNQETQYF TGCAGCTTCATAGCGGGGAACCAAGAGACCCAGTACTTC
NA TRBJ2-5 TRBV29-1 NA CSVLPDNQETQYF TGCAGCGTATTACCCGACAATCAAGAGACCCAGTACTTC
NA TRBJ2-5 TRBV2 many CASRGVFTQETQYF TGTGCCAGCAGAGGGGTCTTCACCCAAGAGACCCAGTACTTC
NA TRBJ2-2 TRBV7-9 NA CASPGSGPGELFF TGTGCCAGCCCTGGATCTGGGCCCGGGGAGCTGTTTTTT
NA TRBJ1-5 TRBV20-1 many CSARGTHSNQPQHF TGCAGTGCTAGAGGAACCCATAGCAATCAGCCCCAGCATTTT
NA TRBJ2-7 TRBV19 NA CASSIRDTRTYEQYF TGTGCCAGTAGTATCCGGGACACTCGAACCTACGAGCAGTACTTC
NA TRBJ2-7 TRBV27 many CASSITYGGEQYF TGTGCCAGCAGTATCACTTACGGAGGGGAGCAGTACTTC
TRBD2 TRBJ2-3 TRBV19 many CASSIGLAGADTQYF TGTGCCAGTAGTATAGGTCTAGCGGGGGCAGATACGCAGTATTTT
TRBD1 TRBJ2-2 TRBV6-6 many CASSGTGFTGELFF TGTGCCAGCAGTGGGACAGGGTTCACCGGGGAGCTGTTTTTT
NA TRBJ2-3 TRBV13 few CASSLGHQTTDTQYF TGTGCCAGCAGCTTAGGTCACCAAACCACAGATACGCAGTATTTT
NA TRBJ2-1 TRBV28 NA CACSPNRDNEQFF TGTGCCTGCAGTCCGAACAGGGACAATGAGCAGTTCTTC
NA TRBJ1-1 TRBV28 NA CASSFRGPNTEALF TGTGCCAGCAGTTTTAGAGGTCCAAACACTGAAGCTCTCTTT
NA TRBJ1-5 TRBV20-1 many CSASMTELNQPQHF TGCAGTGCCTCCATGACAGAACTGAATCAGCCCCAGCATTTT
NA TRBJ2-3 TRBV7-9 few CASSLREGGSTDTQYF TGTGCCAGCAGCTTAAGGGAAGGGGGGAGCACAGATACGCAGTATTTT
NA TRBJ2-5 TRBV30 many CAWTSPGEETQYF TGTGCCTGGACCTCCCCCGGAGAAGAGACCCAGTACTTC
NA TRBJ1-3 TRBV27 NA CASSLGPFSGNTMYF TGTGCCAGCAGTTTAGGCCCCTTCTCTGGAAACACCATGTATTTT
NA TRBJ1-5 TRBV21-1 NA CASTLNERQGGNQPQHF TGTGCCAGCACTCTAAATGAGAGACAGGGGGGCAATCAGCCCCAGCATTTT
NA TRBJ1-1 TRBV6-6 many CASSHQGRAGVPNTEAFF TGTGCCAGCAGCCACCAGGGCAGGGCAGGAGTCCCGAACACTGAAGCTTTCTTT
TRBD1 TRBJ2-7 TRBV7-2 NA CASSTGTGEWEQYF TGTGCCAGCAGCACCGGGACAGGAGAATGGGAGCAGTACTTC
NA TRBJ2-1 TRBV5-4 few CASSGDPTSYNEQFF TGTGCCAGCAGCGGGGACCCGACCTCCTACAATGAGCAGTTCTTC
NA TRBJ1-5 TRBV6-6 many CASRHRTDYSNQPQHF TGTGCCAGCAGACACAGGACAGATTATAGCAATCAGCCCCAGCATTTT
NA TRBJ1-5 TRBV7-6 few CASSLDLRSNQPQHF TGTGCCAGCAGCTTAGATCTCAGGTCGAATCAGCCCCAGCATTTT
NA TRBJ2-7 TRBV6-2/TRBV6-3 many CATSEGLGEQYF TGTGCCACCTCAGAGGGGTTGGGAGAGCAGTACTTC
TRBD1 TRBJ2-1 TRBV4-1 many CASSQGDRASYNEQFF TGCGCCAGCAGCCAAGGGGACAGGGCATCTTACAATGAGCAGTTCTTC
TRBD1 TRBJ1-5 TRBV30 many CAWSPGQSNQPQHF TGTGCCTGGAGTCCGGGACAGAGCAATCAGCCCCAGCATTTT
NA TRBJ2-2 TRBV7-2 many CASSFGGADGELFF TGTGCCAGCAGCTTTGGTGGGGCGGACGGGGAGCTGTTTTTT
NA TRBJ2-7 TRBV4-3 many CASSQEGSWATHEQYF TGCGCCAGCAGCCAAGAAGGGTCATGGGCTACCCACGAGCAGTACTTC
NA TRBJ2-1 TRBV12-3/TRBV12-4 few CASSGTPSYNEQFF TGTGCCAGCAGTGGGACACCCTCCTACAATGAGCAGTTCTTC
TRBD1 TRBJ1-2 TRBV25-1 few CASSVIRDSTNYGYTF TGTGCCAGCAGTGTCATCCGGGACAGCACTAACTATGGCTACACCTTC
NA TRBJ2-1 TRBV7-9 NA CASSSTPGLYNEQSF TGTGCCAGCAGCTCAACTCCGGGTCTTTACAATGAGCAGTCCTTC